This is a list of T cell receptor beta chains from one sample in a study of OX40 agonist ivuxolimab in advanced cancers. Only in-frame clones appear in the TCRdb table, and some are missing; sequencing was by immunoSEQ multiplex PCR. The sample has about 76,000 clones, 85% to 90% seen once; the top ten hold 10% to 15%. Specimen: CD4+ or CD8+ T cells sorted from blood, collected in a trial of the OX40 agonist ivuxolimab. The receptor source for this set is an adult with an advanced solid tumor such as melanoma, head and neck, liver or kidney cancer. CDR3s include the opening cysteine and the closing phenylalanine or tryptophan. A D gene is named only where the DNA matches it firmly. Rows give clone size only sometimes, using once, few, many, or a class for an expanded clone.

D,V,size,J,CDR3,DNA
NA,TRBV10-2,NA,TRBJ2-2,CASSVRGVTGELFF,TGCGCCAGCAGTGTAAGAGGGGTCACCGGGGAGCTGTTTTTT
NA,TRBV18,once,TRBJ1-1,CASSARSSNTEAFF,TGTGCCAGCTCAGCGCGGAGCTCGAACACTGAAGCTTTCTTT
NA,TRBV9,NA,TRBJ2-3,CASSPHSSGSTDTQYF,TGTGCCAGCAGCCCCCATTCCAGCGGGAGCACAGATACGCAGTATTTT
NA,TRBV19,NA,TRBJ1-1,CASFGTEAFF,TGTGCCAGTTTCGGGACTGAAGCTTTCTTT
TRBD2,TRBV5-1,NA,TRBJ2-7,CASSGTSGSAYEQYF,TGCGCCAGCAGCGGGACTAGCGGGAGCGCCTACGAGCAGTACTTC
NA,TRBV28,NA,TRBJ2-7,CASRSGLVNEQYF,TGTGCCAGCAGGTCCGGCCTAGTTAACGAGCAGTACTTC
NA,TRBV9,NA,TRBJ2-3,CASSVSAAQGVDTQYF,TGTGCCAGCAGCGTTTCCGCAGCCCAAGGTGTTGATACGCAGTATTTT
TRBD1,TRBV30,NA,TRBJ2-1,CAWSVGQGIHEQFF,TGTGCCTGGAGTGTGGGACAGGGGATCCATGAGCAGTTCTTC
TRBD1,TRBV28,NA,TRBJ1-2,CASSRGQGGGYTF,TGTGCCAGCAGCCGCGGACAGGGCGGTGGCTACACCTTC
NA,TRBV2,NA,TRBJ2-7,CASSEARGPNFSYEQYF,TGTGCCAGCAGTGAAGCCCGAGGGCCCAACTTCTCCTACGAGCAGTACTTC
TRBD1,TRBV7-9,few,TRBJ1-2,CASSLRGGDYGYTF,TGTGCCAGCAGCTTGCGAGGGGGCGACTATGGCTACACCTTC
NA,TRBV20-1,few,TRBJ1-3,CSASVRNTIYF,TGCAGTGCTTCCGTGAGAAACACCATATATTTT
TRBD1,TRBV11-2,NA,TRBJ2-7,CASSLTHLPGTGTYEQYF,TGTGCCAGCAGCTTAACGCATTTACCCGGGACAGGGACCTACGAGCAGTACTTC
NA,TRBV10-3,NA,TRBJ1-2,CAISDQGSEANYGYTF,TGTGCCATCAGTGATCAGGGCAGCGAAGCTAACTATGGCTACACCTTC
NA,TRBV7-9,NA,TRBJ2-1,CASSLDPFEQFF,TGTGCCAGCAGCTTAGACCCGTTCGAGCAGTTCTTC
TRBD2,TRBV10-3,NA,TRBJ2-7,CAGGGSYEQYF,TGTGCCGGGGGAGGGTCCTACGAGCAGTACTTC
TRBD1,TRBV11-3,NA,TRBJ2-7,CASSLGQGAHDEQYF,TGTGCCAGCAGCTTAGGACAGGGGGCGCACGACGAGCAGTACTTC
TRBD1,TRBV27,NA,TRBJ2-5,CASSFRQGRETQYF,TGTGCCAGCAGTTTCAGACAGGGCAGAGAGACCCAGTACTTC
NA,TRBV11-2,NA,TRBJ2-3,CASSLYWGSSTDTQYF,TGTGCCAGCAGCTTATACTGGGGGTCTAGCACAGATACGCAGTATTTT
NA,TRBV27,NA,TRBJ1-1,CASTNAGMNTEAFF,TGTGCCAGCACCAATGCGGGAATGAACACTGAAGCTTTCTTT
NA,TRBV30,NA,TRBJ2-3,CAWSVRTDTQYF,TGTGCCTGGTCAGTACGCACAGATACGCAGTATTTT
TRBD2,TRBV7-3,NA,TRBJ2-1,CASSLLAGGGYNEQFF,TGTGCCAGCAGCTTACTAGCGGGAGGGGGATACAATGAGCAGTTCTTC
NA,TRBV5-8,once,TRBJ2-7,CASSFQAYEQYF,TGTGCCAGCAGCTTTCAGGCCTACGAGCAGTACTTC
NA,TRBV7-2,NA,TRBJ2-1,CASSLARFNEQFF,TGTGCCAGCAGCTTGGCCAGATTCAATGAGCAGTTCTTC
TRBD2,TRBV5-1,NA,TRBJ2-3,CASSMELAGREDTQYF,TGCGCCAGCAGCATGGAACTAGCGGGGAGGGAAGATACGCAGTATTTT
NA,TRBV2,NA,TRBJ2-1,CASIPGHEQFF,TGTGCCAGCATCCCCGGGCATGAGCAGTTCTTC
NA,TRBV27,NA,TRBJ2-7,CASSLGSGGSYEQYF,TGTGCCAGCAGTTTGGGGTCAGGAGGAAGCTACGAGCAGTACTTC